Listed below are T cell receptor beta chains from one sample, sequenced in a study of identifying expanded T cells in peripheral blood. The method was immunoSEQ multiplex PCR; TCRdb's version includes in-frame clones alone and lacks a portion of them. Of 100,000 or so clones listed, around nine tenths were seen once; the top ten hold less than 20%. Input material: blood. All receptors come from a person aged 18 to 70 in good health. Both conserved end residues are part of each CDR3. D genes are given only for firm matches. Rows may omit the clone size; those that give it use once, few, many or a size class.

d_gene	len	abundance	j_gene	v_gene	CDR3aa	CDR3nt
TRBD2	15	-	TRBJ2-1	TRBV6-1	CASSRTSGGAGEQFF	TGTGCCAGCAGTCGGACTAGCGGGGGGGCGGGTGAGCAGTTCTTC
-	16	once	TRBJ2-2	TRBV5-4	CASSPARGLLAGELFF	TGTGCCAGCAGCCCCGCCCGGGGGCTTCTGGCCGGGGAGCTGTTTTTT
TRBD2	15	-	TRBJ2-7	TRBV6-1	CASSERLAGSYEQYF	TGTGCCAGCAGTGAACGGCTAGCGGGTTCCTACGAGCAGTACTTC
-	15	-	TRBJ1-5	TRBV2	CASSELSGTNQPQHF	TGTGCCAGCAGTGAACTGTCAGGTACCAATCAGCCCCAGCATTTT
TRBD1	11	-	TRBJ1-1	TRBV6-5	CATGTGHGAFF	TGTGCCACCGGGACAGGGCATGGAGCTTTCTTT
TRBD2	15	-	TRBJ2-5	TRBV4-1	CASSQDRSGEKTQYF	TGCGCCAGCAGCCAAGATCGGAGCGGGGAGAAGACCCAGTACTTC
-	13	-	TRBJ1-4	TRBV29-1	CSVHGGGPDKLFF	TGCAGCGTTCATGGTGGAGGGCCCGATAAACTGTTTTTT
TRBD1	15	-	TRBJ1-6	TRBV7-9	CASSPTGIRNSPLHF	TGTGCCAGCAGCCCGACAGGGATTAGGAATTCACCCCTCCACTTT
-	15	-	TRBJ1-5	TRBV9	CASSLGSNSNQPQHF	TGTGCCAGCAGCTTGGGCAGCAATAGCAATCAGCCCCAGCATTTT
TRBD1	14	-	TRBJ1-2	TRBV28	CASRSTGGGRGYTF	TGTGCCAGCAGGTCAACAGGGGGCGGGAGGGGCTACACCTTC
-	13	-	TRBJ1-4	TRBV6-1	CASSEAPRQAARF	TGTGCCAGCAGTGAAGCCCCCAGACAGGCGGCTAGATTT
-	15	-	TRBJ1-5	TRBV28	CASSLSGEADTPQHF	TGTGCCAGCAGTTTAAGCGGGGAAGCCGATACTCCCCAGCATTTT
-	13	once	TRBJ2-5	TRBV5-1	CASRLSMGETQYF	TGCGCCAGCAGGCTATCTATGGGGGAGACCCAGTACTTC
-	18	-	TRBJ2-3	TRBV11-2	CASSLKPTAGYSTDTQYF	TGTGCCAGCAGCCTCAAACCGACAGCGGGTTATAGCACAGATACGCAGTATTTT
-	19	-	TRBJ2-7	TRBV4-1	CASSQDQVGIGSVDYEQYF	TGCGCCAGCAGCCAAGATCAGGTCGGAATAGGGTCTGTAGACTACGAGCAGTACTTC
-	13	-	TRBJ2-3	TRBV7-6	CASSRTITDTQYF	TGTGCCAGCAGCAGAACAATCACAGATACGCAGTATTTT
TRBD1	14	-	TRBJ1-6	TRBV15	CATSTGQGFLPLHF	TGTGCCACCAGCACCGGACAGGGGTTTCTACCCCTCCACTTT
TRBD2	18	-	TRBJ2-3	TRBV7-9	CASSPYHESGGAGGTQYF	TGTGCCAGCAGCCCATACCACGAGAGCGGGGGGGCAGGGGGTACGCAGTATTTT
-	15	-	TRBJ2-3	TRBV19	CASQTRPYISDTQYF	TGTGCCAGTCAAACTCGGCCCTATATTTCAGATACGCAGTATTTT
-	13	-	TRBJ1-1	TRBV7-2	CASSTGRNTEAFF	TGTGCCAGCAGCACGGGGAGGAACACTGAAGCTTTCTTT
TRBD2	17	-	TRBJ2-3	TRBV7-2	CASSFWTSGGGTDTQYF	TGTGCCAGCAGCTTCTGGACTAGCGGGGGGGGCACAGATACGCAGTATTTT
TRBD2	17	-	TRBJ2-2	TRBV4-3	CASSRKAGGPNTGELFF	TGCGCCAGCAGCCGTAAGGCGGGGGGGCCGAACACCGGGGAGCTGTTTTTT
-	14	-	TRBJ2-3	TRBV7-2	CASSLARNTDTQYF	TGTGCCAGCAGCTTAGCGCGAAACACAGATACGCAGTATTTT
-	14	-	TRBJ2-5	TRBV6-1	CASSSQGRGETQYF	TGTGCCAGCAGTTCACAGGGGCGGGGAGAGACCCAGTACTTC
-	15	-	TRBJ1-3	TRBV7-2	CASSSDYSTGNTIYF	TGTGCCAGCAGCTCCGACTATAGCACTGGAAACACCATATATTTT
-	13	-	TRBJ1-2	TRBV6-5	CASRTDRYDGYTF	TGTGCCAGCAGGACTGACCGGTACGATGGCTACACCTTC
-	15	once	TRBJ1-2	TRBV11-2	CASSLVSGRKDGYTF	TGTGCCAGCAGCTTAGTGTCGGGCAGAAAGGATGGCTACACCTTC
-	13	-	TRBJ1-3	TRBV27	CASSPSSGNTIYF	TGTGCCAGCAGTCCGAGCTCTGGAAACACCATATATTTT
TRBD1	17	-	TRBJ2-1	TRBV7-9	CASSSPLTGGSYNEQFF	TGTGCCAGCAGCTCCCCTCTTACAGGGGGCTCCTACAATGAGCAGTTCTTC
TRBD2	15	-	TRBJ2-3	TRBV5-6	CASGFSGGAVDTQYF	TGTGCCAGCGGGTTTAGCGGGGGGGCCGTGGATACGCAGTATTTT
-	13	once	TRBJ1-5	TRBV19	CASSIEGSQPQHF	TGTGCCAGTAGTATAGAAGGAAGTCAGCCCCAGCATTTT
TRBD1	16	-	TRBJ2-7	TRBV5-6	CASSSGTGWRSYEQYF	TGTGCCAGCAGCTCCGGGACAGGGTGGAGGTCCTACGAGCAGTACTTC
-	14	-	TRBJ1-2	TRBV7-2	CASSLRDPDYGYTF	TGTGCCAGCAGCTTAAGGGATCCTGACTATGGCTACACCTTC
TRBD1	13	-	TRBJ1-2	TRBV5-1	CASSRDRVDGYTF	TGCGCCAGCAGCCGGGACAGGGTAGATGGCTACACCTTC
-	16	-	TRBJ2-1	TRBV21-1	CASSRADRFSYNEQFF	TGTGCCAGCAGCAGGGCAGATAGATTTTCCTACAATGAGCAGTTCTTC
-	15	-	TRBJ1-1	TRBV15	CATSREGNLGTEAFF	TGTGCCACCAGCAGAGAGGGGAATCTGGGCACTGAAGCTTTCTTT
TRBD2	19	-	TRBJ2-3	TRBV5-4	CASSLVRTSGGGGTDTQYF	TGTGCCAGCAGCTTGGTTCGGACTAGCGGGGGAGGAGGCACAGATACGCAGTATTTT
-	15	-	TRBJ1-3	TRBV29-1	CSVEFPPGRGNTIYF	TGCAGCGTTGAATTCCCCCCGGGACGTGGAAACACCATATATTTT
-	15	-	TRBJ1-2	TRBV4-2	CASSLSSGESYGYTF	TGTGCCAGCAGCCTGTCGTCAGGGGAGAGCTATGGCTACACCTTC
TRBD1	13	-	TRBJ2-5	TRBV7-2	CASTSQGVKTQYF	TGTGCCAGCACCTCCCAGGGGGTAAAGACCCAGTACTTC
-	12	few	TRBJ2-7	TRBV7-6	CASSLWGSEQYF	TGTGCCAGCAGCCTATGGGGGTCCGAGCAGTACTTC
-	10	-	TRBJ2-1	TRBV20-1	CSALGTFLFF	TGCAGTGCCCTTGGAACTTTTTTGTTCTTC
-	14	-	TRBJ1-5	TRBV6-5	CASSYSGWDQPQHF	TGTGCCAGCAGTTACTCAGGGTGGGATCAGCCCCAGCATTTT
TRBD2	18	-	TRBJ2-4	TRBV19	CASSTHGLAGVAKNIQYF	TGTGCCAGTAGTACCCACGGACTAGCGGGAGTAGCCAAAAACATTCAGTACTTC
-	14	-	TRBJ2-3	TRBV28	CASSLIRWTDTQYF	TGTGCCAGCAGTTTAATTCGGTGGACCGATACGCAGTATTTT
-	15	-	TRBJ1-6	TRBV7-6	CASSLGWTTGSPLHF	TGTGCCAGCAGCTTAGGGTGGACAACCGGCTCACCCCTCCACTTT